This entry is about one TCR beta chain. Its antigen remains unidentified. This entry is derived from a study of long-term antiretroviral therapy in people with HIV. Cryopreserved PBMC, at roughly 0.85-11 million per sample, were present before DNA extraction. Survey level was the resolution at which the v3.0 immunoSEQ assay ran. What sequencing targeted per sample was about 35,000-55,000 T-cell genomes. Measured with immunoSEQ multiplex PCR; TCRdb has only the in-frame clones, and not every one. This table holds around 13,000 clones, about 87% found once. Germline-derived CDR1 and CDR2 are SGHTA and FQGNSA. This CDR3 has 16 residues. The V and J ends lost 3 bases and 7 bases, in that order; junction bases with no gene match: 10. The study's findings and limits: The repertoire was dominated at all time points by clones expanded before ART.

This specimen was unsorted PBMCs, taken 2.1 years after starting antiretroviral therapy. V gene TRBV7-2 combines with J gene TRBJ2-5; 11 nucleotides align to TRBD2. This TCR came from a woman between 40 and 50 years old with HIV. The CDR3 loop reads CASSFLSGGASATQYF. The DNA of the CDR3 is TGTGCCAGCAGCTTCCTTAGCGGGGGGGCCAGTGCGACCCAGTACTTC.